The rows below give T cell receptor beta chains drawn from one sample of a study of T cell repertoires in cytomegalovirus infection. Using its own MiXCR run on the reads, TCRdb lists one record per CDR3 protein. Among around 530,000 distinct CDR3 sequences, 26% were seen once, and the ten largest hold less than 15%. What was sequenced was PBMCs. These TCRs come from a human donor in good health (CMV status not recorded). Some clones in this sample may be carry-over from other donors' samples. Each CDR3 is given with its conserved first and last residue. D genes are given only for firm matches. Part of the rows lack a size; the others show once, few, many or a class for expanded clones.

NA | TRBJ1-5 | TRBV20-1 | NA | CSASTAHNLNQPQHF | TGCAGTGCTAGTACAGCGCATAACCTCAATCAGCCCCAGCATTTT
TRBD2 | TRBJ2-7 | TRBV14 | NA | CASSQAPTSGEQYF | TGTGCCAGCAGCCAAGCCCCAACTAGCGGCGAGCAGTACTTC
NA | TRBJ2-5 | TRBV11-3 | few | CASSLVSQQETQYF | TGTGCCAGCAGCTTAGTTAGCCAGCAAGAGACCCAGTACTTC
NA | TRBJ2-4 | TRBV2 | few | CASSEALMAIGKNIQYF | TGTGCCAGCAGTGAAGCTCTAATGGCTATCGGCAAAAACATTCAGTACTTC
NA | TRBJ2-7 | TRBV7-8 | many | CASSLKGRAHEQYF | TGTGCCAGCAGCTTAAAGGGCAGGGCCCACGAGCAGTACTTC
TRBD1 | TRBJ2-5 | TRBV6-8 | NA | CASSLTGGEETQYF | TGTGCCAGCAGTCTGACAGGGGGGGAAGAGACCCAGTACTTC
NA | TRBJ1-1 | TRBV7-2 | many | CASSTRVLGGEAFF | TGTGCCAGCAGTACCAGGGTACTGGGGGGTGAAGCTTTCTTT
NA | TRBJ2-7 | TRBV7-2 | many | CASSSPNMYEQYF | TGTGCCAGCAGCTCCCCGAACATGTACGAGCAGTACTTC
NA | TRBJ1-2 | TRBV27 | once | CASSSGGVGYYGYTF | TGTGCCAGCAGTTCAGGAGGGGTCGGATACTATGGCTACACCTTC
TRBD2 | TRBJ2-3 | TRBV11-3 | NA | CASSLTGTRGADTQYF | TGTGCCAGCAGCTTAACAGGGACTAGGGGTGCAGATACGCAGTATTTT
TRBD1 | TRBJ1-5 | TRBV7-8 | few | CASSISSGTDNQPQHF | TGTGCCAGCAGCATATCCTCCGGGACAGATAATCAGCCCCAGCATTTT
NA | TRBJ1-5 | TRBV2 | NA | CASRGDQPQHF | TGTGCCAGCAGGGGGGATCAGCCCCAGCATTTT
NA | TRBJ2-5 | TRBV28 | few | CASSSLGGQETQYF | TGTGCCAGCAGTTCCCTAGGCGGGCAAGAGACCCAGTACTTC
NA | TRBJ2-1 | TRBV20-1 | NA | CSARGPGSLQFF | TGCAGTGCTAGAGGCCCCGGGTCGCTGCAGTTCTTC
NA | TRBJ2-5 | TRBV7-2 | many | CASSLRSRAAGETQYF | TGTGCCAGCAGCTTACGGAGTAGGGCGGCGGGAGAGACCCAGTACTTC
NA | TRBJ1-1 | TRBV29-1 | NA | CSADTGFGTEAFF | TGCAGCGCGGATACAGGGTTTGGCACTGAAGCTTTCTTT
NA | TRBJ2-7 | TRBV7-6 | NA | CASSLSLGLTYEQYF | TGTGCCAGCAGCTTATCGCTCGGACTAACCTACGAGCAGTACTTC
NA | TRBJ1-6 | TRBV28 | NA | CASRSGGDNSPLHF | TGTGCCAGCAGATCGGGGGGAGATAATTCACCCCTCCACTTT
NA | TRBJ1-2 | TRBV6-5 | few | CASSYRGVGYGYTF | TGTGCCAGCAGTTACCGGGGGGTTGGCTATGGCTACACCTTC
NA | TRBJ2-7 | TRBV28 | many | CASSLPSYEQYF | TGTGCCAGCAGTTTACCGTCCTACGAGCAGTACTTC
NA | TRBJ1-4 | TRBV11-1 | many | CASSFRDDGEKLFF | TGTGCCAGCAGCTTCCGGGACGATGGTGAAAAACTGTTTTTT
NA | TRBJ2-3 | TRBV11-2 | NA | CASSLGLSWGGGDTQYF | TGTGCCAGCAGCTTAGGGCTGAGTTGGGGAGGTGGAGATACGCAGTATTTT
TRBD1 | TRBJ2-1 | TRBV7-2 | NA | CASSLKWTGEFF | TGTGCCAGCAGCTTAAAGTGGACAGGGGAGTTCTTC
NA | TRBJ2-5 | TRBV20-1 | NA | CSARDSVPETQYF | TGCAGTGCTAGAGACTCGGTTCCGGAGACCCAGTACTTC
TRBD2 | TRBJ2-1 | TRBV7-6 | few | CASSWGTLAGLYNEQFF | TGTGCCAGCAGCTGGGGAACATTAGCGGGGCTATACAATGAGCAGTTCTTC
NA | TRBJ2-3 | TRBV28 | few | CASSPPPRTDTQYF | TGTGCCAGCAGTCCCCCCCCCAGGACAGATACGCAGTATTTT
TRBD2 | TRBJ2-1 | TRBV18 | NA | CASSPRTSSYNEQFF | TGTGCCAGCTCACCAAGGACTAGCTCCTACAATGAGCAGTTCTTC
NA | TRBJ2-5 | TRBV11-3 | NA | CASSSGTPGLVTQYF | TGTGCCAGCAGCTCGGGGACACCCGGATTAGTGACCCAGTACTTC
NA | TRBJ2-3 | TRBV24-1 | NA | CAISTASWGDTQYF | TGTGCCATATCCACGGCCTCCTGGGGAGATACGCAGTATTTT
TRBD1 | TRBJ1-6 | TRBV7-8 | few | CASSPRPEGGFGSPLHF | TGTGCCAGCAGCCCCCGACCGGAAGGGGGCTTTGGCTCACCCCTCCACTTT
TRBD1 | TRBJ2-3 | TRBV11-3 | NA | CASSPWTGRSTDTQYF | TGTGCCAGCAGCCCCTGGACAGGGAGAAGCACAGATACGCAGTATTTT
TRBD1 | TRBJ2-1 | TRBV7-2 | few | CASSQGAGTPGAVAVSSYNEQFF | TGTGCCAGCAGCCAGGGGGCGGGGACCCCGGGGGCGGTAGCAGTAAGCTCCTACAATGAGCAGTTCTTC
TRBD2 | TRBJ2-3 | TRBV7-9 | NA | CASSLVGLAEITDTQYF | TGTGCCAGCAGCTTGGTCGGGCTAGCGGAAATCACAGATACGCAGTATTTT
NA | TRBJ1-2 | TRBV12-3/TRBV12-4 | NA | CASRPPWGFDGYTF | TGTGCCAGCAGACCCCCGTGGGGGTTCGATGGCTACACCTTC
NA | TRBJ1-2 | TRBV10-3 | few | CAISEGGGYTF | TGTGCCATCAGTGAGGGCGGTGGCTACACCTTC
NA | TRBJ1-2 | TRBV12-3/TRBV12-4 | NA | CASSDGGVSTFSYGYTF | TGTGCCAGCAGTGACGGGGGGGTTTCGACATTTAGCTATGGCTACACCTTC
TRBD1 | TRBJ2-5 | TRBV15 | once | CATSRAKTGWGQETQYF | TGTGCCACCAGCAGAGCCAAGACAGGGTGGGGACAAGAGACCCAGTACTTC
TRBD2 | TRBJ2-5 | TRBV20-1 | few | CSAKGLAGTQYF | TGCAGTGCTAAGGGACTAGCAGGGACCCAGTACTTC
TRBD2 | TRBJ2-2 | TRBV12-5 | NA | CASQREESGELFF | TGTGCTAGTCAGCGGGAGGAGAGCGGGGAGCTGTTTTTT
NA | TRBJ2-3 | TRBV7-2 | many | CASSLVIGGTQYF | TGTGCCAGCAGCTTAGTTATAGGTGGTACGCAGTATTTT
NA | TRBJ2-1 | TRBV7-9 | few | CASSLGSNNEQFF | TGTGCCAGCAGCTTAGGTTCAAACAATGAGCAGTTCTTC
NA | TRBJ2-1 | TRBV19 | NA | CASSVDLDSYNEQFF | TGTGCCAGTAGTGTCGACTTAGACTCCTACAATGAGCAGTTCTTC
NA | TRBJ2-3 | TRBV6-4 | few | CASSDPNTDTQYF | TGTGCCAGCAGTGACCCCAACACAGATACGCAGTATTTT